The 9 T cell receptor beta chains below were found in one sample sequenced in a study of post-analysis software for immune sequencing data. No antigen is known for these receptors. Libraries were made from TCR beta cDNA, and they carried unique molecular identifiers. TCRdb reprocessed the PCR reads with MiXCR, giving one entry per CDR3 protein. Here the sample spans roughly 800,000 distinct CDR3 sequences, less than 35% being singletons. Study-wide results and caveats: When patients were compared with controls, 5 or 6 TRBV segments were more frequent, TRBV5-6, TRBV5-1 and TRBV20-1 among them.

The sequenced sample consisted of blood. The receptors here all came from a girl between 5 and 17 years old with multiple sclerosis.

The chain uses TRBV7-2 and TRBJ1-5; TRBD1 agrees at 7 bases. V was pared by 3 bases and J by 5 bases, with 4 bases of the junction left unmatched. The CDR3 is 14 amino acids. From germline, CDR1 is SGHTA and CDR2 FQGNSA. CDR3 sequence: CASSLTGSDQPQHF. The CDR3 DNA follows: TGTGCCAGCAGCTTGACAGGGTCGGATCAGCCCCAGCATTTT.

On this clonotype itself: One end of the junction does not line up with germline, which may come from a read error. The J gene is TRBJ2-3, the V gene TRBV7-6; 9 bases are shared with TRBD1. This CDR3 has 16 residues. Germline V gene lookup returns CDR1 SGHVS and CDR2 FNYEAQ. This CDR3 reads CAGSLVRTGDRDTQYF. The CDR3 DNA reads TGTGCCGGCAGCTTAGTAAGGACAGGGGACCGAGATACGCAGTATTTT.

This clonotype was seen only a few times. The rearrangement joins TRBV29-1 to TRBJ1-2, with D hard to call. This CDR3 spans 16 amino acids. V was cut by 5 bases and J by 0 bases, with 19 bases left in between. CDR1 and CDR2 from the germline V gene are SQVTM and ANQGSEA. In DNA form, the CDR3 reads TGCAGCGTTCGTCTTACGGCCCCGGGGACTAACTATGGCTACACCTTC. Amino acid sequence: CSVRLTAPGTNYGYTF.

This clonotype has only a few counts. This sequence joins TRBV10-3 and TRBJ2-7; 7 positions agree with TRBD1. The CDR3 has 13 residues. The germline gives CDR1 ENHRY, CDR2 SYGVKD. V was clipped by 8 bases and J by 0 bases; unmatched bases: 4. CDR3 region: CAIGSGGSYEQYF. The DNA for the CDR3 is TGTGCCATCGGCTCAGGGGGCTCCTACGAGCAGTACTTC.

A few counts support this clonotype. The chain uses TRBV4-1 and TRBJ2-1, with 7 bases fitting TRBD2. The CDR3 has 15 residues. Germline V lookup: CDR1 MGHRA, CDR2 YSYEKL. Losses at the gene ends were 1 base for V and 5 bases for J; bases not matched to a gene: 5. The CDR3 sequence: CASSQVSGYNNEQFF. The CDR3, as DNA: TGCGCCAGCAGCCAAGTTAGCGGGTATAACAATGAGCAGTTCTTC.

The chain uses TRBV6-6 and TRBJ1-5, with D unresolved. The CDR3 covers 15 residues. V was shortened by 0 bases and J by 2 bases, with 8 bases between the two germline ends. The germline V gene encodes CDR1 MNHNY and CDR2 SVGAGI (reference sequence). CDR3 sequence: CASSYSGNGNQPQHF. CDR3 coding DNA: TGTGCCAGCAGTTACTCAGGGAACGGCAATCAGCCCCAGCATTTT.

The chain recombines TRBV10-3 with TRBJ2-4; unclear D gene. Between the trimmed V and J ends, which lost 0 bases and 8 bases, there was a span of 11 bases. There are 14 residues in the CDR3. Germline CDR1 and CDR2: ENHRY and SYGVKD. As DNA, the CDR3 is TGTGCCATCAGTGAGTCGCGACAAAGCGACATTCAGTACTTC. It translates to CAISESRQSDIQYF.

This sequence joins TRBV5-1 and TRBJ1-5, with a weak D call TRBD1 (5 bases). The CDR3 is 14 amino acids. Germline V gives CDR1 SGHRS, CDR2 YFSETQ. Trimming took off 3 bases at V and 11 bases at J, with 18 bases between the two ends. The CDR3: CASSSEAGDPAQHF. The DNA for the CDR3 is TGCGCCAGCAGCTCGGAAGCGGGGGATCCAGCCCAGCATTTT.

The CDR3 is CSVSHDGGYEQYF. CDR3 nucleotides: TGCAGCGTTTCTCACGACGGAGGCTACGAGCAGTACTTC. The genes are TRBV29-1 and TRBJ2-7, with a tentative D call TRBD2 (5 bases). The CDR3 covers 13 residues. CDR1 and CDR2 (germline): SQVTM, ANQGSEA. Trimming took 5 bases from V and 3 from J, leaving 14 bases between them.